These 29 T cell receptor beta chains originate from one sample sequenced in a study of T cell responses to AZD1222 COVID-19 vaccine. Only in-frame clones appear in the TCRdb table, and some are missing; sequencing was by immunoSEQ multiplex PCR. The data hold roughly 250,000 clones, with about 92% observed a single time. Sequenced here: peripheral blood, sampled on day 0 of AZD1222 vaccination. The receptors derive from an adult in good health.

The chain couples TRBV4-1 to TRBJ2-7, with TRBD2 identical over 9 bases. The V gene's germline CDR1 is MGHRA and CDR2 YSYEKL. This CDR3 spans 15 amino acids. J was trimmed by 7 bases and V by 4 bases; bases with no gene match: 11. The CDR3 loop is CASSPRASGDHEQYF. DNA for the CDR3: TGCGCCAGCAGCCCCCGTGCTAGCGGGGACCATGAGCAGTACTTC.

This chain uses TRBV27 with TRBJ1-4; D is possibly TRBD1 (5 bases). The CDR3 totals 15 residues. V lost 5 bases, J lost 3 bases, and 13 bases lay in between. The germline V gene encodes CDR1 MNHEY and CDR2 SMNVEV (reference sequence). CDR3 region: CASSPGRGANEKLFF. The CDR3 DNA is TGTGCCAGCAGTCCGGGACGCGGGGCTAATGAAAAACTGTTTTTT. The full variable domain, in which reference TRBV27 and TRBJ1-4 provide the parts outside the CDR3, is EAQVTQNPRYLITVTGKKLTVTCSQNMNHEYMSWYRQDPGLGLRQIYYSMNVEVTDKGDVPEGYKVSRKEKRNFPLILESPSPNQTSLYFCASSPGRGANEKLFFGSGTQLSVL.

CDR3: CATQPQRNYGYTF. In DNA form, the CDR3 reads TGTGCCACCCAACCCCAGAGGAACTATGGCTACACCTTC. This sequence joins TRBV19 and TRBJ1-2; D gene unclear. The CDR3 has 13 residues. In germline, CDR1 is LNHDA, CDR2 SQIVND (reference sequence). V shed 10 bases and J shed 2 bases, with 14 bases lying between them.

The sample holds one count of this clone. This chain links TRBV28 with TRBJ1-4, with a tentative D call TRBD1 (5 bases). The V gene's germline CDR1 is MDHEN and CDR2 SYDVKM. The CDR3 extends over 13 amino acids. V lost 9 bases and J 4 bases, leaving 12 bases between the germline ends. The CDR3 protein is CASRGANNEKLFF. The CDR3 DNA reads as TGTGCCAGTCGCGGGGCGAATAATGAAAAACTGTTTTTT.

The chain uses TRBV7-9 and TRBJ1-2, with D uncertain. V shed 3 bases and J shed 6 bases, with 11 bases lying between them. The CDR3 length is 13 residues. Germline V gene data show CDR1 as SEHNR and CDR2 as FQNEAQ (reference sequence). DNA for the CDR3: TGTGCCAGCAGCTTGATACAGTTTGATGGCTACACCTTC. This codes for CASSLIQFDGYTF.

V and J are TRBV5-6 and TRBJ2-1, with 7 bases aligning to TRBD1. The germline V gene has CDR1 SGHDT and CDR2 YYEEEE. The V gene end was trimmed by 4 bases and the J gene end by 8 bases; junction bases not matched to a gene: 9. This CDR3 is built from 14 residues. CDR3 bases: TGTGCCAGCAGCACAGGACAGGTGGGCGATGAGCAGTTCTTC. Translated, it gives CASSTGQVGDEQFF.

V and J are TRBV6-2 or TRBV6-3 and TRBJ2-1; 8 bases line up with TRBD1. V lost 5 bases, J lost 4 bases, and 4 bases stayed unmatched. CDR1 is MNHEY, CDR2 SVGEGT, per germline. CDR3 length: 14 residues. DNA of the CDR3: TGTGCCAGCAGTATCCGGGACAGGTACAATGAGCAGTTCTTC. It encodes CASSIRDRYNEQFF.

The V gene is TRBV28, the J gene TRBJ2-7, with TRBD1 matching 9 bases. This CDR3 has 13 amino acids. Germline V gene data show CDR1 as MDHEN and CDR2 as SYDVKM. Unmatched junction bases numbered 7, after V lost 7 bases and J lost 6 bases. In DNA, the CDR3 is TGTGCCAGCACATCAGGGACAGGGACCGAGCAGTACTTC. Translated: CASTSGTGTEQYF.

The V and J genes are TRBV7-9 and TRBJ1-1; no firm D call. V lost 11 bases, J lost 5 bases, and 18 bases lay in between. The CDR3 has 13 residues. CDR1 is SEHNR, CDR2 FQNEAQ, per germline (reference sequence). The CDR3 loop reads CAVPPGMRTEAFF. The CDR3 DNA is TGTGCCGTTCCCCCGGGGATGAGGACTGAAGCTTTCTTT.

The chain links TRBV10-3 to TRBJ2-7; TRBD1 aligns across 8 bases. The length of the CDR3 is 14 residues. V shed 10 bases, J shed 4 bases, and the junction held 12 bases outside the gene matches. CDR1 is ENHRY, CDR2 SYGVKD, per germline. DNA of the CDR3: TGTGCCACTTACGCCGGACAGGGTAGGTACGAGCAGTACTTC. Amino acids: CATYAGQGRYEQYF.

The CDR3 nucleotides are TGTGCCAGCAGCTTAGGGGACAGGGGGCTTGAGACCCAGTACTTC. Translated: CASSLGDRGLETQYF. V usage is TRBV7-2 and J usage is TRBJ2-5, with TRBD1 matching over 12 bases. This CDR3 is built from 15 residues. Unmatched junction bases numbered 2, after V lost 1 base and J lost 5 bases. Germline V CDR1 and CDR2: SGHTA, FQGNSA.

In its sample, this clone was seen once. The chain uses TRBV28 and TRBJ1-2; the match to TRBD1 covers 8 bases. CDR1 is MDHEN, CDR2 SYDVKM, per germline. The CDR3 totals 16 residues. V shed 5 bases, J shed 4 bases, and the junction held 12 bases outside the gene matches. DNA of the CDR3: TGTGCCAGCAGTCTTGGATCGGGACAGGCGTCCTATGGCTACACCTTC. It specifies CASSLGSGQASYGYTF.

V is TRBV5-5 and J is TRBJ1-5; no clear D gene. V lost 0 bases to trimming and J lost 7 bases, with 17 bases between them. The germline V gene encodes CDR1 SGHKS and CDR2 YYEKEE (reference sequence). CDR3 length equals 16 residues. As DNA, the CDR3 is TGTGCCAGCAGCTTGGACAAGAACTCTGTGGGGCAGCCCCAGCATTTT. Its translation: CASSLDKNSVGQPQHF.

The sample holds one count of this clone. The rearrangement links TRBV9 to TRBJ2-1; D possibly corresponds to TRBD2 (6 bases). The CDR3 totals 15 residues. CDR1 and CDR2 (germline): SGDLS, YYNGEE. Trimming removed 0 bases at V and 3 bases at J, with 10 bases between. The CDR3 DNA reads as TGTGCCAGCAGCGTAGATGGGACTCTCTACAATGAGCAGTTCTTC. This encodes CASSVDGTLYNEQFF.

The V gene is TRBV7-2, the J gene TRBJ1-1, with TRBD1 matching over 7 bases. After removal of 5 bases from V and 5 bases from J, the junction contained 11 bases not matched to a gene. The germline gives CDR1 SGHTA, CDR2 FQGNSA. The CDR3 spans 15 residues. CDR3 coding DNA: TGTGCCAGCAGCCCCCTGGCGGCAGGGGGAACTGAAGCTTTCTTT. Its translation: CASSPLAAGGTEAFF.

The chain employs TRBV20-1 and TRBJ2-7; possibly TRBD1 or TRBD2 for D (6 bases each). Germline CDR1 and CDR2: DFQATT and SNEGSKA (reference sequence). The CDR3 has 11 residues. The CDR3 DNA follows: TGCAGCTCCGTTGGGGGGCCTAAGCAGTACTTC. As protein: CSSVGGPKQYF.

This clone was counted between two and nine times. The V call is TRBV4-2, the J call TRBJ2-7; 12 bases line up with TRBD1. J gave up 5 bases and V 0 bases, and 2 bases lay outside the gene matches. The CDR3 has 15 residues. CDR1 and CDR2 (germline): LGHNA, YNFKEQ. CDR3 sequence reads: CASSQDGTGGNEQYF. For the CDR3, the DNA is TGTGCCAGCAGCCAAGATGGGACAGGGGGCAACGAGCAGTACTTC.

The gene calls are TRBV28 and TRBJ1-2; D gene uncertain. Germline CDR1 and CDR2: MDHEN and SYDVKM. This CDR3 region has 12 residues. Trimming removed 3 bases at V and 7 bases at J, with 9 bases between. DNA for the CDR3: TGTGCCAGCAGTTTGGGTGAGGGTGGCTACACCTTC. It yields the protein CASSLGEGGYTF.

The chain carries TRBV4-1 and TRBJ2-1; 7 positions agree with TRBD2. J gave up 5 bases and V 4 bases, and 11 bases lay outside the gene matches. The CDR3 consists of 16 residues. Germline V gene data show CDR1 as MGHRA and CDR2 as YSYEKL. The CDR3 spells CASSPLGRGINNEQFF. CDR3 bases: TGCGCCAGCAGCCCCCTGGGGCGGGGGATAAACAATGAGCAGTTCTTC.

The CDR3: CASSYSEGDPETQYF. The DNA of the CDR3 is TGTGCCAGCAGTTACTCGGAGGGGGATCCGGAGACCCAGTACTTC. The rearrangement links TRBV6-2 or TRBV6-3 to TRBJ2-5, with D perhaps matching TRBD1 or TRBD2 (6 bases each). Looked up from germline, CDR1 is MNHEY and CDR2 is SVGEGT. The germline V and J ends were trimmed by 0 bases and 5 bases, with 13 bases remaining between them. This CDR3 is built from 15 residues.

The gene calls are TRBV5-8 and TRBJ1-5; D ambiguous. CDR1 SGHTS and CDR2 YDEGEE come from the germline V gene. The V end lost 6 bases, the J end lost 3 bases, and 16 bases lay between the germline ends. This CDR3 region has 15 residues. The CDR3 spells CASTLHWSVNQPQHF. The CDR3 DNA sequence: TGTGCCAGCACCTTACATTGGAGCGTCAATCAGCCCCAGCATTTT.

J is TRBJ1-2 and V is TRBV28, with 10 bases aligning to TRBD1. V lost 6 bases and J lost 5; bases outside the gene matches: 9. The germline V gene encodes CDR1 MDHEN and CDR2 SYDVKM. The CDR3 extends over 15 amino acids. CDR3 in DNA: TGTGCCAGCAGGGGTGGACAGGGGGAAATTTATGGCTACACCTTC. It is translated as CASRGGQGEIYGYTF.

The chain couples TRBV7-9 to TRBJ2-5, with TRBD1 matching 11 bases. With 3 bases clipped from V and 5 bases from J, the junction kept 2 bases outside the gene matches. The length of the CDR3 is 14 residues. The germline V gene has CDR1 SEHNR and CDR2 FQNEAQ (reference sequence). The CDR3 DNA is TGTGCCAGCAGCTTGGACAGGGGGCTTGAGACCCAGTACTTC. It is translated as CASSLDRGLETQYF.

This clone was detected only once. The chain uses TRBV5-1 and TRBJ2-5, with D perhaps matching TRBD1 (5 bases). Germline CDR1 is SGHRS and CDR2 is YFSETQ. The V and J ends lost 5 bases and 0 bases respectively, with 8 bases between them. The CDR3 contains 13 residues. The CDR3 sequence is CASRADNQETQYF. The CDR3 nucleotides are TGCGCCAGCAGGGCGGACAACCAAGAGACCCAGTACTTC.

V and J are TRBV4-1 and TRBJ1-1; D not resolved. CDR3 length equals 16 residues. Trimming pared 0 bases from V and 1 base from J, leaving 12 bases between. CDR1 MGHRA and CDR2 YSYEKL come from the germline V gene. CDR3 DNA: TGCGCCAGCAGCCAAGAGGCTGGTCGGAAGAACACTGAAGCTTTCTTT. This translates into CASSQEAGRKNTEAFF.

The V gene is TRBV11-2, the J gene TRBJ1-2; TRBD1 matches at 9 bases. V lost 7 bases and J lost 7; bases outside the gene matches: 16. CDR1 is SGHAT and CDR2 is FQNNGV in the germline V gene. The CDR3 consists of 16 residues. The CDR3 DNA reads TGTGCCAGCACCCTAGCCCGTAACAGGGGGCTGGGTGGCTACACCTTC. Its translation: CASTLARNRGLGGYTF.

This chain's CDR3 is CASSPDREIAQYF. The CDR3 DNA is TGCGCCAGCAGTCCGGACAGGGAGATCGCGCAGTATTTT. The rearrangement joins TRBV10-1 to TRBJ2-3; 8 bases align to TRBD1. Germline-derived CDR1 and CDR2 are WNHNN and SYGVQD (reference sequence). Trimming at V came to 5 bases and at J to 10 bases, leaving 8 bases not matched to a gene. The CDR3 extends over 13 amino acids.

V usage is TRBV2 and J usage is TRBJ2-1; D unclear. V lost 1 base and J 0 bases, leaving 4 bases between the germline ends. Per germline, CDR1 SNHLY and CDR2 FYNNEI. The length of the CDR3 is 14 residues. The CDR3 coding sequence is TGTGCCAGCAGTGAAGTTGGCTCCTACAATGAGCAGTTCTTC. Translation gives CASSEVGSYNEQFF.

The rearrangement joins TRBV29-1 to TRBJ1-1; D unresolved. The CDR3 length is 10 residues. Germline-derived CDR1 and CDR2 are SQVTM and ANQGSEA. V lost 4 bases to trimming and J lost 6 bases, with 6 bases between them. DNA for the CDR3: TGCAGCGTTGGCCGGGCTGAAGCTTTCTTT. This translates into CSVGRAEAFF.